This T cell receptor (beta chain) was sequenced during a study of immune evolution from preneoplasia to lung adenocarcinoma. Study overall: HLA loss of heterozygosity: roughly 6.6% AIS, under 19% MIA, about 35% ADC, none AAH.

This table comes from immunoSEQ multiplex PCR, and its TCRdb copy is limited to in-frame clones, with some not included. The data contain roughly 40,000 clones, around 79% of them singletons. The V and J ends lost 2 bases and 1 base respectively, with 8 bases between them. The CDR3 is 14 residues long. The germline CDR1 and CDR2 sequences are SEHNR and FQNEAQ (reference sequence). The sample taken for sequencing was FFPE invasive lung adenocarcinoma tissue. The TCR sequence derives from a person aged 55 to 75 with lung adenocarcinoma. The rearrangement uses TRBV7-9 and TRBJ1-1; D is unresolved. The CDR3 DNA sequence: TGTGCCAGCAGCTTACAGGCAGGGAACACTGAAGCTTTCTTT. Translation gives CASSLQAGNTEAFF.